This record covers a single T cell receptor beta chain. Profiled with immunoSEQ multiplex PCR; TCRdb holds only in-frame clones, not every one. The sample has tens of thousands of clones; approximately 92% are singletons. V lost 5 bases and J lost 1; bases outside the gene matches: 5. This CDR3 spans 15 amino acids. Per the germline V gene, CDR1 is SGHAT and CDR2 is FQNNGV. The entry originates in a study of T cell changes during pregnancy in multiple sclerosis. This specimen consisted of CD4+ T cells from peripheral blood mononuclear cells, obtained in the second trimester of pregnancy. The receptor comes from a female donor in good health, enrolled as a control in a pregnancy study. The V call is TRBV11-2, the J call TRBJ1-5, with 7 bases that match TRBD1. The CDR3 loop is CASSGGTASNQPQHF. The CDR3, as DNA: TGTGCCAGCAGCGGCGGGACAGCAAGCAATCAGCCCCAGCATTTT.